Shown below are 17 T cell receptor beta chains from a single sample sequenced in a study of blood T cells in healthy people across ages. The use of a sample-barcoded 5' primer and a J-beta primer mix characterized a second PCR of roughly 6 to 12 cycles. TCRdb used MiXCR to reprocess the 5' RACE reads, holding one entry per CDR3 protein. The repertoire consists of about 1,800,000 distinct CDR3 sequences, with 28% occurring once and the leading ten covering 7.7%. Sequencing was performed on blood. All receptors come from a woman in her twenties or thirties in good health.

The rearrangement links TRBV6-5 to TRBJ1-1; unclear D gene. Germline CDR1 is MNHEY and CDR2 is SVGAGI. Trimming stripped 2 bases from V and 0 bases from J, with 7 bases between. The CDR3 has 14 amino acids. The CDR3: CASSYGIMNTEAFF. In DNA form, the CDR3 reads TGTGCCAGCAGTTACGGTATCATGAACACTGAAGCTTTCTTT.

There are many counts of this clonotype. This chain connects TRBV7-6 to TRBJ2-1, with TRBD1 matching over 9 bases. Germline V gene data show CDR1 as SGHVS and CDR2 as FNYEAQ. Trimming took 4 bases from V and 7 from J; bases not matched to a gene: 8. The CDR3 sequence is 15 residues long. The CDR3: CASSSGQGLGNEQFF. CDR3 bases: TGTGCCAGCAGCTCCGGACAGGGGCTAGGGAATGAGCAGTTCTTC.

Of note for this clonotype: A much bigger clone sits one base away, suggesting this may be a read error. This sequence joins TRBV4-1 and TRBJ2-7; the match to TRBD1 covers 9 bases. The CDR3 is 16 residues long. Germline CDR1 and CDR2: MGHRA and YSYEKL. V was pared by 3 bases and J by 10 bases, with 16 bases of the junction left unmatched. Here the CDR3 DNA reads TGCGCCAGCAGCCACGAATACAGGGGACAGGGAGAGGCCCAGTACTTC. Its protein product is CASSHEYRGQGEAQYF.

V usage is TRBV11-2 and J usage is TRBJ1-1, with 7 positions matching TRBD1. The CDR3 totals 14 residues. V was clipped by 6 bases and J by 11 bases; unmatched bases: 15. Germline V gene sequence: CDR1 SGHAT, CDR2 FQNNGV. This CDR3 is CASSPIGDRGFAFF. CDR3 nucleotides: TGTGCCAGCAGTCCAATAGGGGACAGAGGCTTCGCTTTCTTT.

On this clonotype itself: Sequence at one end of the junction differs from germline and may be a read error. V is TRBV4-3 and J is TRBJ2-1, with 10 bases matching TRBD2. The V gene's germline CDR1 is LGHNA and CDR2 YSLEER. The CDR3 has 18 residues. CDR3 DNA sequence: TGCGCCAGCAGCCACCTTCTAGCGGGAGAAGGATCCTACAATGAGCAGTGCTTC. Protein product: CASSHLLAGEGSYNEQCF.

This clonotype was seen a few times. V usage is TRBV20-1 and J usage is TRBJ2-1; maybe TRBD2 (6 bases). Trimming removed 3 bases from V and 5 bases from J, with 20 bases in between. This CDR3 contains 16 residues. The germline CDR1 and CDR2 sequences are DFQATT and SNEGSKA (reference sequence). The CDR3 loop reads CSARAGGYRGNNEQFF. The CDR3 DNA follows: TGCAGTGCTAGGGCCGGCGGCTACCGGGGGAACAATGAGCAGTTCTTC.

The chain couples TRBV10-2 to TRBJ1-2, with 9 bases aligning to TRBD1. This CDR3 spans 15 amino acids. V was clipped by 7 bases and J by 6 bases; unmatched bases: 12. Germline-derived CDR1 and CDR2 are WSHSY and SAAADI. The CDR3 region has the DNA TGCGCCAGCACCATTAACAGGGGGCAGGAGAATGGCTACACCTTC. The encoded protein is CASTINRGQENGYTF.

The chain uses TRBV18 and TRBJ2-7; perhaps TRBD1 as D (5 bases). This CDR3 is built from 13 residues. The germline V gene has CDR1 KGHSH and CDR2 LQKENI. V lost 2 bases and J lost 6, with 11 bases in between. DNA of the CDR3: TGTGCCAGCTCACCAGCAGGGATTCGCGAGCAGTACTTC. Translating it yields CASSPAGIREQYF.

Written as DNA, the CDR3 is TGTGCCAGCAGCTCCCAGGGGGCGGAAACTGAAGCTTTCTTT. Its translation is CASSSQGAETEAFF. This sequence joins TRBV7-9 and TRBJ1-1; 8 bases map to TRBD1. This CDR3 spans 14 amino acids. The V gene's germline CDR1 is SEHNR and CDR2 FQNEAQ (reference sequence). V gave up 4 bases and J gave up 5 bases; unmatched junction bases: 6.

The chain employs TRBV7-2 and TRBJ2-2; no clear D gene. The CDR3 contains 15 residues. Deletions cut 1 base from V and 2 bases from J, with 8 bases between. Germline CDR1 SGHTA, CDR2 FQGNSA. The CDR3 DNA reads as TGTGCCAGCAGCTTAGTGGCCCATAACACCGGGGAGCTGTTTTTT. Translated: CASSLVAHNTGELFF. The entire variable domain, with the rest obtained from reference TRBV7-2 and TRBJ2-2, is as follows: GAGVSQSPSNKVTEKGKDVELRCDPISGHTALYWYRQSLGQGLEFLIYFQGNSAPDKSGLPSDRFSAERTGGSVSTLTIQRTQQEDSAVYLCASSLVAHNTGELFFGEGSRLTVL.

This clonotype has ten or more counts. The chain recombines TRBV10-3 with TRBJ2-7; 13 bases map to TRBD2. V lost 0 bases, J lost 5 bases, and 7 bases stayed unmatched. CDR3 length: 17 residues. Germline CDR1 is ENHRY and CDR2 is SYGVKD. The CDR3 spells CAISESWTSGGLHEQYF. DNA of the CDR3: TGTGCCATCAGTGAGTCCTGGACTAGCGGGGGACTCCACGAGCAGTACTTC.

Worth noting for this clonotype: Since no conserved phenylalanine or tryptophan closes the CDR3, a read error is the likely cause. The DNA is left out, because the CDR3 cannot be placed on it with certainty; the CDR3 is given as TCRdb lists it. This sequence joins TRBV6-4 and TRBJ2-7; the table calls TRBD2, which could not be checked here. The CDR3 length equals 14 residues, ends included. Germline-derived CDR1 and CDR2 are MRHNA and SNTAGT. This CDR3 is CASRPGTLILRAVL.

This clonotype has a count of ten or more. J is TRBJ2-4 and V is TRBV5-5; TRBD2 is a possible D gene (6 bases). CDR1 is SGHKS and CDR2 is YYEKEE in the germline V gene (reference sequence). With 0 bases removed from V and 6 bases from J, the gap between germline ends came to 10 bases. The CDR3 has 14 amino acids. The CDR3 nucleotides read TGTGCCAGCAGCTTGGTCTGGAGGGGAAACATTCAGTACTTC. This translates into CASSLVWRGNIQYF.

Here the CDR3 reads CASSLAPGSNLYEQYF. CDR3 coding DNA: TGTGCCAGCAGCTTAGCCCCCGGGAGCAACCTTTACGAGCAGTACTTC. The gene calls are TRBV7-9 and TRBJ2-4; a possible D gene is TRBD2 (6 bases). The J call is in doubt because the DNA end fits TRBJ2-7 better. Germline V gives CDR1 SEHNR, CDR2 FQNEAQ (reference sequence). The CDR3 covers 16 residues.

The genes are TRBV20-1 and TRBJ2-3; 12 nucleotides line up with TRBD2. Germline loops: CDR1 DFQATT, CDR2 SNEGSKA (reference sequence). This CDR3 has 18 amino acids. The V segment lost 0 bases and the J segment 2 bases; nucleotides outside the gene matches: 9. CDR3 in amino acids: CSARDLGLAGGLTDTQYF. Here the CDR3 DNA reads TGCAGTGCTAGAGATTTGGGGCTAGCGGGGGGGCTCACAGATACGCAGTATTTT.

This clonotype has only one observation. The rearrangement uses TRBV5-1 and TRBJ1-1, with D possibly matching TRBD1 (5 bases). The V and J ends lost 0 bases and 4 bases respectively, with 10 bases between them. The germline gives CDR1 SGHRS, CDR2 YFSETQ. The length of the CDR3 is 14 residues. DNA for the CDR3: TGCGCCAGCAGCTTGGCGGGGGACCTCACTGAAGCTTTCTTT. Residues: CASSLAGDLTEAFF.

The genes are TRBV29-1 and TRBJ1-2, with TRBD1 matching 7 bases. The CDR3 extends over 12 amino acids. Germline CDR1 and CDR2: SQVTM and ANQGSEA. The J segment lost 6 bases and the V segment lost 7 bases, leaving 8 bases of the junction unmatched. CDR3 amino acids: CSANRGMDGYTF. The CDR3 DNA follows: TGCAGCGCTAACAGGGGAATGGATGGCTACACCTTC.